In its sample, the clone carrying this TCR beta chain was seen once. These data are taken from a study of TIL therapy for anti-PD-1-resistant metastatic lung cancer. In the study overall: Most patients had lung adenocarcinoma.

The length of the CDR3 is 13 residues. Trimming shortened V by 8 bases and J by 3 bases, and 12 bases separated the two germline ends. Germline values: CDR1 MDHEN, CDR2 SYDVKM. This was the immunoSEQ v3 assay. The assay was immunoSEQ multiplex PCR, and TCRdb's table has in-frame clones only and misses some. The table shows 50,000 to 70,000 clones, with approximately 80% occurring only once. Time point described: pre-treatment sample, taken before nivolumab and TIL therapy. The sequencing used blood, collected at baseline. This chain links TRBV28 with TRBJ2-3; no definite D call. The sequence derives from a person aged 25 to 85 with non-small cell lung cancer. The CDR3 region has the DNA TGTGCCAGCGGACCCGATGATACAGATACGCAGTATTTT. It specifies CASGPDDTDTQYF.